The 10 T cell receptor beta chains given below trace back to one sample, sequenced in a study of T cell responses to AZD1222 COVID-19 vaccine (TCRdb year 2021). This specimen's time point label, interpreted: baseline before first vaccination. The method was the immunoSEQ multiplex PCR assay. TCRdb carries this immuneACCESS record with in-frame sequences only. Its versions omit some clonotypes, under half of them owing to an unresolved V gene in the studies checked, with the rest unexplained. This sample lists some 140,000 clones; 85% to 90% were detected once. The top ten hold approximately 5.7% of the sample. The sample here was peripheral blood, taken on day 0 of AZD1222 vaccination. The receptors were gathered from an adult in good health.

The chain combines TRBV9 with TRBJ1-2, with no clear D. Trimming took 3 bases from V and 3 from J, leaving 15 bases between them. The CDR3 totals 15 residues. CDR1 is SGDLS and CDR2 is YYNGEE in the germline V gene. The CDR3 bases are TGTGCCAGCAGCGACGTAGGGTGGAGTGACTATGGCTACACCTTC. It encodes CASSDVGWSDYGYTF.

The chain carries TRBV2 and TRBJ1-2; D uncertain. The CDR3 is 12 amino acids. Per germline, CDR1 SNHLY and CDR2 FYNNEI. Trimming took 4 bases from V and 7 from J, leaving 10 bases between them. The CDR3 DNA is TGTGCCAGCAGTGGTAGCGAACCTGGCTACACCTTC. Protein product: CASSGSEPGYTF.

The gene calls are TRBV6-2 or TRBV6-3 and TRBJ2-7; no clear D gene. CDR1 MNHEY and CDR2 SVGEGT come from the germline V gene. Trimming stripped 2 bases from V and 5 bases from J, with 13 bases between. This CDR3 has 14 amino acids. As DNA, the CDR3 is TGTGCCAGCAGTTACAGGGTCCTATACCACGAGCAGTACTTC. Translating gives CASSYRVLYHEQYF.

The V call is TRBV11-2, the J call TRBJ2-7; 7 bases are shared with TRBD1. With 5 bases clipped from V and 1 base from J, the junction kept 5 bases outside the gene matches. Germline V gene data show CDR1 as SGHAT and CDR2 as FQNNGV. The CDR3 runs 14 residues. The CDR3, as DNA: TGTGCCAGCAGCCGGGGACAGATTTCCTACGAGCAGTACTTC. Its translation is CASSRGQISYEQYF.

The genes are TRBV7-9 and TRBJ2-5; D is uncertain. Trimming removed 1 base at V and 1 base at J, with 7 bases between. Germline-derived CDR1 and CDR2 are SEHNR and FQNEAQ (reference sequence). This CDR3 is built from 14 residues. DNA of the CDR3: TGTGCCAGCAGCTTAGAGGGCGGCCAAGAGACCCAGTACTTC. The encoded protein is CASSLEGGQETQYF.

The chain's CDR3 is CASRRGRNNQPQHF. The CDR3 DNA reads TGTGCCAGTAGAAGGGGACGGAACAATCAGCCCCAGCATTTT. J is TRBJ1-5 and V is TRBV19; perhaps TRBD1 as D (5 bases). V was cut by 6 bases and J by 3 bases, with 12 bases left in between. The V gene's germline CDR1 is LNHDA and CDR2 SQIVND (reference sequence). The CDR3 consists of 14 residues.

The V gene is TRBV5-1, the J gene TRBJ1-1; D might be TRBD1 (6 bases). Trimming took 2 bases from V and 1 from J, leaving 21 bases between them. The CDR3 loop spans 18 amino acids. In germline, CDR1 is SGHRS, CDR2 YFSETQ. The DNA for the CDR3 is TGCGCCAGCAGCTTTTCCTCACAGGGCTCCTATCCGAACACTGAAGCTTTCTTT. This sequence encodes CASSFSSQGSYPNTEAFF. Combining the CDR3 with reference TRBV5-1 and TRBJ1-1 gives the whole variable domain KAGVTQTPRYLIKTRGQQVTLSCSPISGHRSVSWYQQTPGQGLQFLFEYFSETQRNKGNFPGRFSGRQFSNSRSEMNVSTLELGDSALYLCASSFSSQGSYPNTEAFFGQGTRLTVV.

The chain recombines TRBV5-1 with TRBJ1-2; D is ambiguous. From germline, CDR1 is SGHRS and CDR2 YFSETQ. The CDR3 has 14 residues. Trimming stripped 3 bases from V and 2 bases from J, with 11 bases between. The CDR3 nucleotides read TGCGCCAGCAGCTCCGGACGGGGAAACTATGGCTACACCTTC. This sequence encodes CASSSGRGNYGYTF.

A single count supports this clone. This chain joins TRBV11-2 and TRBJ2-7; D not certain. Trimming took 3 bases from V and 0 from J, leaving 12 bases between them. Germline V gene sequence: CDR1 SGHAT, CDR2 FQNNGV. This CDR3 contains 15 residues. The DNA of the CDR3 is TGTGCCAGCAGCTTCGCACACACGAGCTCCTACGAGCAGTACTTC. Its translation: CASSFAHTSSYEQYF.

The chain links TRBV20-1 to TRBJ2-1, with 8 bases fitting TRBD2. CDR3 length: 11 residues. Trimming removed 2 bases from V and 13 bases from J; junction bases left unmatched: 4. CDR1 DFQATT and CDR2 SNEGSKA come from the germline V gene (reference sequence). CDR3 in DNA: TGCAGTGCTAGACGGACTAGCACCCAGTTCTTC. Translating it yields CSARRTSTQFF.